This TCR beta chain stems from a study of response to subunit inactivated influenza vaccine. Findings and caveats of the study: Each seasonal influenza vaccination recruits few new T cells, the authors suggested.

V dropped 3 bases and J dropped 0 bases, with 5 bases sitting between them. CDR3 size: 13 residues. Looked up from germline, CDR1 is MDHEN and CDR2 is SYDVKM. MiXCR was run by TCRdb on the RT-PCR reads, yielding one entry per CDR3 protein. Among 500,000 to 600,000 distinct CDR3 sequences, 10% to 15% were seen once, and the ten largest hold roughly 13%. This clonotype occurred many times. Its target is not known. This sequence joins TRBV28 and TRBJ2-5, with D possibly being TRBD1 or TRBD2 (5 bases each). This specimen consisted of PBMCs from blood, obtained 45 days after vaccination. This TCR derives from a man over 45 who received an inactivated influenza vaccine. CDR3 in DNA: TGTGCCAGCAGTTTGGGACACCAAGAGACCCAGTACTTC. The encoded protein is CASSLGHQETQYF. Together with reference TRBV28 and TRBJ2-5, the CDR3 gives the full variable domain: DVKVTQSSRYLVKRTGEKVFLECVQDMDHENMFWYRQDPGLGLRLIYFSYDVKMKEKGDIPEGYSVSREKKERFSLILESASTNQTSMYLCASSLGHQETQYFGPGTRLLVL.